This is a list of T cell receptor beta chains from one sample in a study of T cells in Graves' hyperthyroidism and ophthalmopathy. TCRdb fed the multiplex PCR reads into MiXCR, producing one record per CDR3 protein. This table holds about 610,000 distinct CDR3 sequences, about a sixth found once. Sequencing input: blood. The receptors were gathered from a woman between 40 and 50 years old with Graves' ophthalmopathy. Each CDR3 is given with its conserved first and last residue. The order of the fields is J gene, clone size, D gene, V gene, CDR3 protein, CDR3 DNA. D genes are given only for firm matches. Where a row states a size, it is once, few, many or the class of an expanded clone; other rows omit it.

>TRBJ2-3|-|-|TRBV7-9
CASSYYRAPTDTQYF
TGTGCCAGCAGCTACTACAGGGCCCCCACAGATACGCAGTATTTT
>TRBJ2-7|many|-|TRBV20-1
CSARGVGEVRHEQYF
TGCAGTGCTAGAGGGGTCGGGGAGGTTCGCCACGAGCAGTACTTC
>TRBJ2-5|many|TRBD2|TRBV7-2
CASSASGTSWETQYF
TGTGCCAGCAGCGCTTCCGGGACTAGCTGGGAGACCCAGTACTTC
>TRBJ1-6|-|TRBD1|TRBV20-1
CSARDRNPSSYNSPLHF
TGCAGTGCTAGGGACAGGAACCCTAGCTCCTATAATTCACCCCTCCACTTT
>TRBJ2-5|many|-|TRBV7-7
CASSLFAGGRETQYF
TGTGCTAGCAGCTTATTCGCTGGGGGACGAGAGACCCAGTACTTC
>TRBJ2-3|-|-|TRBV5-1
CASSPGSISTDTQYF
TGCGCCAGCAGCCCAGGATCTATAAGCACAGATACGCAGTATTTT
>TRBJ2-3|many|-|TRBV29-1
CSVVLVGTDTQYF
TGCAGCGTTGTTCTGGTTGGCACAGATACGCAGTATTTT
>TRBJ2-5|few|-|TRBV29-1
CSVHQQLGETQYF
TGCAGCGTTCACCAACAGCTCGGGGAGACCCAGTACTTC
>TRBJ1-4|many|-|TRBV2
CASSEHRTGGGEKLFF
TGTGCCAGCAGTGAACACCGGACGGGCGGAGGGGAAAAACTGTTTTTT
>TRBJ1-6|few|TRBD1|TRBV6-6
CASSYDSGGASNYALHF
TGTGCCAGCAGTTACGATTCAGGGGGCGCGAGTAATTATGCCCTCCACTTT
>TRBJ2-7|few|TRBD2|TRBV5-1
CASSLLAGLEYEQYF
TGCGCCAGCAGCTTGCTAGCGGGATTAGAGTACGAGCAGTACTTC
>TRBJ1-5|many|-|TRBV6-2/TRBV6-3
CASRISNQPQHF
TGTGCCAGCAGGATTAGCAATCAGCCCCAGCATTTT
>TRBJ2-1|-|-|TRBV7-9
CALTIEQFF
TGTGCCCTCACGATTGAGCAGTTCTTC
>TRBJ2-4|many|-|TRBV3-1
CASSPGHQNIQYF
TGTGCCAGCAGCCCGGGACACCAAAACATTCAGTACTTC
>TRBJ2-1|few|-|TRBV29-1
CNVVLTAGQFF
TGCAACGTTGTTCTCACCGCTGGGCAGTTCTTC
>TRBJ1-5|few|TRBD1|TRBV6-1
CASRHRGRGDQPQHF
TGTGCCAGCAGACACAGGGGGCGCGGTGATCAGCCCCAGCATTTT
>TRBJ2-5|many|-|TRBV5-6
CASSPEGQGWETQYF
TGTGCCAGCAGCCCCGAAGGCCAGGGCTGGGAGACCCAGTACTTC
>TRBJ1-1|many|-|TRBV2
CASRTGHTEAFF
TGTGCCAGCAGAACAGGGCACACTGAAGCTTTCTTT
>TRBJ2-5|-|TRBD2|TRBV6-5
CASSYGTSGGDQETQYF
TGTGCCAGCAGTTACGGGACTAGCGGGGGAGACCAAGAGACCCAGTACTTC
>TRBJ2-1|many|-|TRBV27
CASSLLQRPYNEQFF
TGTGCCAGCAGTTTATTACAGCGCCCCTACAATGAGCAGTTCTTC
>TRBJ1-1|-|-|TRBV20-1
CSAGGWNTEAFF
TGCAGTGCCGGGGGATGGAACACTGAAGCTTTCTTT
>TRBJ2-1|-|TRBD2|TRBV7-3
CASSPRDSGGRFSSYNEQFF
TGTGCCAGCAGCCCCCGGGATAGCGGGGGACGATTTAGCTCCTACAATGAGCAGTTCTTC
>TRBJ1-5|-|-|TRBV4-1
CASNQENNRENQPQHF
TGCGCCAGCAACCAAGAAAATAACAGGGAAAATCAGCCCCAGCATTTT
>TRBJ2-7|many|TRBD2|TRBV20-1
CSRRGLASGDEQYF
TGCAGCCGTCGGGGACTAGCGAGCGGGGACGAGCAGTACTTC
>TRBJ2-5|many|-|TRBV28
CASSLSWVLKSNYQETQYF
TGTGCCAGCAGTTTATCCTGGGTCCTCAAGTCAAACTACCAAGAGACCCAGTACTTC
>TRBJ2-1|few|TRBD2|TRBV7-9
CASSSRTSGVSYNEQFF
TGTGCCAGCAGCTCGAGGACTAGCGGGGTCTCCTACAATGAGCAGTTCTTC
>TRBJ2-7|many|-|TRBV28
CASSLRASEQYF
TGTGCCAGCAGTTTAAGGGCAAGCGAGCAGTACTTC
>TRBJ2-1|few|TRBD2|TRBV7-9
CASSAVGTSGNEQFF
TGTGCCAGCAGCGCCGTCGGGACTAGCGGGAATGAGCAGTTCTTC
>TRBJ1-3|-|-|TRBV9
CASSPEPGNTIYF
TGTGCCAGCAGCCCCGAACCTGGAAACACCATATATTTT
>TRBJ2-7|-|-|TRBV2
CASSERQYEQYF
TGTGCCAGCAGTGAACGACAGTACGAGCAGTACTTC
>TRBJ2-4|many|-|TRBV28
CASSFSPGDIQYF
TGTGCCAGCAGTTTCTCGCCGGGTGACATTCAGTACTTC
>TRBJ2-3|many|-|TRBV7-8
CASSFVTSTDTQYF
TGTGCCAGCAGCTTTGTCACTAGCACAGATACGCAGTATTTT
>TRBJ2-1|-|TRBD2|TRBV12-3/TRBV12-4
CASSLALGGGDEQFF
TGTGCCAGCAGTTTAGCGCTGGGGGGGGGGGATGAGCAGTTCTTC
>TRBJ2-7|few|-|TRBV28
CASSPPQGSYEQYF
TGTGCCAGCAGTCCGCCGCAGGGCTCCTACGAGCAGTACTTC
>TRBJ2-1|few|TRBD1|TRBV19
CASSLRQGSVYNEQFF
TGTGCCAGTAGTTTACGACAGGGGAGTGTTTACAATGAGCAGTTCTTC
>TRBJ2-1|few|TRBD2|TRBV20-1
CSASGSGMVYNEQFF
TGCAGTGCTAGCGGAAGCGGGATGGTCTACAATGAGCAGTTCTTC
>TRBJ1-2|-|-|TRBV2
CASMRGVLYYGYTF
TGTGCCAGCATGAGGGGGGTTCTTTACTATGGCTACACCTTC
>TRBJ1-1|few|TRBD1|TRBV6-1
CASSAHRGGMNTEAFF
TGTGCCAGCAGTGCGCACAGGGGAGGAATGAACACTGAAGCTTTCTTT
>TRBJ2-7|-|-|TRBV9
CASSVGDLAKSYEQYF
TGTGCCAGCAGCGTAGGGGACCTAGCGAAATCCTACGAGCAGTACTTC